Listed below are T cell receptor beta chains from one sample, sequenced in a study of control samples from healthy donors and cancer patients. The data were produced by immunoSEQ multiplex PCR, yet TCRdb's version contains in-frame clones alone and is incomplete. Of tens of thousands of clones listed, roughly 90% are singletons. Sequencing input: PBMCs. These TCRs come from a man aged 35 to 55 with colorectal cancer. Both conserved end residues are part of each CDR3. The D gene is left open where the match is weak. Part of the rows lack a size; the others show once, few, many or a class for expanded clones.

clone size: NA
D gene: NA
J gene: TRBJ2-7
V gene: TRBV19
CDR3 DNA: TGTGCCAGTAGTATAAGATATGACTACGAGCAGTACTTC
CDR3 protein: CASSIRYDYEQYF

clone size: once
D gene: NA
J gene: TRBJ1-1
V gene: TRBV19
CDR3 DNA: TGTGCCAGTAGGCACAGGGACACTGAAGCTTTCTTT
CDR3 protein: CASRHRDTEAFF

clone size: NA
D gene: NA
J gene: TRBJ1-2
V gene: TRBV4-2
CDR3 DNA: TGTGCCAGCAGCCAAGATAGAGGCCAGATGACCTATGGCTACACCTTC
CDR3 protein: CASSQDRGQMTYGYTF

clone size: NA
D gene: NA
J gene: TRBJ1-2
V gene: TRBV19
CDR3 DNA: TGTGCCAGTAGGAACGAGGGTAACTATGGCTACACCTTC
CDR3 protein: CASRNEGNYGYTF

clone size: NA
D gene: NA
J gene: TRBJ2-2
V gene: TRBV3-1/TRBV3-2
CDR3 DNA: TGTGCCAGCAGCCAAGAAGGAAGAGCGGGCAAGAACACCGGGGAGCTGTTTTTT
CDR3 protein: CASSQEGRAGKNTGELFF

clone size: NA
D gene: NA
J gene: TRBJ2-2
V gene: TRBV2
CDR3 DNA: TGTGCCAGCAGTGAGGTTCGAACGAACACCGGGGAGCTGTTTTTT
CDR3 protein: CASSEVRTNTGELFF

clone size: NA
D gene: TRBD2
J gene: TRBJ2-3
V gene: TRBV7-9
CDR3 DNA: TGTGCCAGCAGCCGTCACCCTAGCGGTTATAGCACAGATACGCAGTATTTT
CDR3 protein: CASSRHPSGYSTDTQYF

clone size: NA
D gene: NA
J gene: TRBJ1-3
V gene: TRBV6-6
CDR3 DNA: TGTGCCAGCTCAGGGGAAACCCTCTCTGGAAACACCATATATTTT
CDR3 protein: CASSGETLSGNTIYF

clone size: NA
D gene: NA
J gene: TRBJ2-7
V gene: TRBV5-6
CDR3 DNA: TGTGCCAGCAGCTTGCAGGGCTACGAGCAGTACTTC
CDR3 protein: CASSLQGYEQYF

clone size: NA
D gene: TRBD2
J gene: TRBJ2-3
V gene: TRBV19
CDR3 DNA: TGTGCCAGTAGTGCGACTAGCGGGGGGGCAAAGGATACGCAGTATTTT
CDR3 protein: CASSATSGGAKDTQYF

clone size: NA
D gene: TRBD1
J gene: TRBJ1-1
V gene: TRBV5-1
CDR3 DNA: TGCGCCAGCAGGATTGGGGGACAGGGAGGGTTGAACACTGAAGCTTTCTTT
CDR3 protein: CASRIGGQGGLNTEAFF

clone size: NA
D gene: TRBD1
J gene: TRBJ1-3
V gene: TRBV6-5
CDR3 DNA: TGTGCCAGCAGTTATACCGGGACAGGGAAGGACACCATATATTTT
CDR3 protein: CASSYTGTGKDTIYF

clone size: NA
D gene: NA
J gene: TRBJ1-2
V gene: TRBV4-2
CDR3 DNA: TGTGCCAGCAGCCAAGTATTACAAGACTATGGCTACACCTTC
CDR3 protein: CASSQVLQDYGYTF

clone size: NA
D gene: NA
J gene: TRBJ1-6
V gene: TRBV4-1
CDR3 DNA: TGCGCCAGCAGCCAAGATTATCCAGGGAAGAGTAGGGCCTATAATTCACCCCTCCACTTT
CDR3 protein: CASSQDYPGKSRAYNSPLHF

clone size: NA
D gene: NA
J gene: TRBJ2-2
V gene: TRBV6-2/TRBV6-3
CDR3 DNA: TGTGCCAGCAGTTACCTCAGTGCCGGGGGCGGGGAGCTGTTTTTT
CDR3 protein: CASSYLSAGGGELFF

clone size: NA
D gene: NA
J gene: TRBJ1-1
V gene: TRBV6-5
CDR3 DNA: TGTGCCAGCGGGAGAAGGGGGGTAACGAACACTGAAGCTTTCTTT
CDR3 protein: CASGRRGVTNTEAFF

clone size: NA
D gene: TRBD2
J gene: TRBJ2-1
V gene: TRBV11-3
CDR3 DNA: TGTGCCAGCAGCTCCCGACTGCGGGGGGACTACAATGAGCAGTTCTTC
CDR3 protein: CASSSRLRGDYNEQFF

clone size: NA
D gene: NA
J gene: TRBJ2-5
V gene: TRBV7-2
CDR3 DNA: TGTGCCAGCAGCTTACAATCGGGAGAGACCCAGTACTTC
CDR3 protein: CASSLQSGETQYF

clone size: NA
D gene: NA
J gene: TRBJ2-5
V gene: TRBV6-5
CDR3 DNA: TGTGCCAGCAGTAAAACACAGGGTTTTGAACAGACCCAGTACTTC
CDR3 protein: CASSKTQGFEQTQYF

clone size: NA
D gene: NA
J gene: TRBJ2-5
V gene: TRBV11-3
CDR3 DNA: TGTGCCAGCAAGGGTCCCCGTGACAGGCCCCAGTACCAAGAGACCCAGTACTTC
CDR3 protein: CASKGPRDRPQYQETQYF

clone size: few
D gene: NA
J gene: TRBJ1-1
V gene: TRBV5-1
CDR3 DNA: TGCGCCAGCAGCTTATTCGACACTGAAGCTTTCTTT
CDR3 protein: CASSLFDTEAFF

clone size: NA
D gene: NA
J gene: TRBJ1-2
V gene: TRBV3-1/TRBV3-2
CDR3 DNA: TGTGCCAGCAGCCAAAGTGGGTCCGGGCTCTTAGGGGGCTACACCTTC
CDR3 protein: CASSQSGSGLLGGYTF

clone size: NA
D gene: NA
J gene: TRBJ1-2
V gene: TRBV11-3
CDR3 DNA: TGTGCCAGCAGCTTAGACGCGGCGAATTTCTATGGCTACACCTTC
CDR3 protein: CASSLDAANFYGYTF

clone size: NA
D gene: NA
J gene: TRBJ2-1
V gene: TRBV5-1
CDR3 DNA: TGCGCCAGCAGCTTGGACCAACTAGCCCCCAATGAGCAGTTCTTC
CDR3 protein: CASSLDQLAPNEQFF

clone size: NA
D gene: TRBD1
J gene: TRBJ2-6
V gene: TRBV5-1
CDR3 DNA: TGCGCCAGCAGCTCCGGGACAGGGTCTGGGGCCAACGTCCTGACTTTC
CDR3 protein: CASSSGTGSGANVLTF

clone size: once
D gene: TRBD1
J gene: TRBJ1-2
V gene: TRBV6-5
CDR3 DNA: TGTGCCAGCAGTTACTACGGACAGGGCTATGGCTACACCTTC
CDR3 protein: CASSYYGQGYGYTF

clone size: few
D gene: NA
J gene: TRBJ2-3
V gene: TRBV12-3/TRBV12-4
CDR3 DNA: TGTGCCAGCAGTTTAGCGCGACCCTATACGCAGTATTTT
CDR3 protein: CASSLARPYTQYF